Listed here are 9 T cell receptor beta chains from one sample, sequenced in a study of T cells after posttransplantation cyclophosphamide. Generated by immunoSEQ multiplex PCR, the TCRdb table keeps only in-frame clones and is missing some. The sample yields tens of thousands of clones, without any singletons. What was sequenced was PBMCs. All receptors come from a woman in her fifties or sixties in good health and a related stem cell transplant donor.

This clone was counted many times. The chain couples TRBV5-1 to TRBJ2-2, with TRBD1 matching 7 bases. Germline assignment: CDR1 SGHRS and CDR2 YFSETQ. V gave up 0 bases and J gave up 0 bases; unmatched junction bases: 2. There are 16 residues in the CDR3. CDR3 amino acids: CASSLGQGANTGELFF. The CDR3 DNA follows: TGCGCCAGCAGCTTGGGTCAGGGGGCGAACACCGGGGAGCTGTTTTTT.

The table lists this clone with many counts. This chain joins TRBV7-3 and TRBJ2-3, with 7 bases identical to TRBD2. The CDR3 totals 16 residues. Trimming cost V 2 bases and J 2 bases; bases outside gene matches: 7. CDR1 and CDR2 (germline): SGHTA, FQGTGA. CDR3 in amino acids: CASSLLGGSVTDTQYF. The CDR3 DNA follows: TGTGCCAGCAGCTTATTGGGGGGGTCTGTCACAGATACGCAGTATTTT.

This clone was detected ten times or more. The chain recombines TRBV5-6 with TRBJ1-3; D is uncertain. This CDR3 has 15 residues. From germline, CDR1 is SGHDT and CDR2 YYEEEE. Trimming pared 1 base from V and 0 bases from J, leaving 8 bases between. CDR3 loop: CASSLKRSSGNTIYF. CDR3 nucleotides: TGTGCCAGCAGCTTGAAGCGGAGCTCTGGAAACACCATATATTTT.

This clone came up many times. This chain joins TRBV5-8 and TRBJ2-1; 11 bases map to TRBD1. The germline V gene encodes CDR1 SGHTS and CDR2 YDEGEE. The junction had 15 bases not matched to a gene; V was cut back by 7 bases and J by 9 bases. The CDR3 sequence is 16 residues long. CDR3 loop: CASQRIYRDRGTEQFF. CDR3 DNA: TGTGCCAGCCAAAGAATCTATCGGGACAGGGGGACTGAGCAGTTCTTC.

This clone occurred many times. This chain uses TRBV7-3 with TRBJ2-5; D possibly corresponds to TRBD2 (6 bases). V lost 1 base and J lost 5, with 11 bases in between. CDR1 is SGHTA, CDR2 FQGTGA, per germline. The CDR3 has 14 amino acids. The CDR3 is CASSLNVGGETQYF. CDR3 nucleotide sequence: TGTGCCAGCAGCTTAAATGTCGGAGGGGAGACCCAGTACTTC.

The sample holds many counts of this clone. This chain uses TRBV5-4 with TRBJ1-2; maybe TRBD1 (5 bases). This CDR3 region has 13 residues. V lost 0 bases and J 6 bases, leaving 9 bases between the germline ends. Germline V gene lookup returns CDR1 SGHNT and CDR2 YYREEE (reference sequence). CDR3 coding DNA: TGTGCCAGCAGCTTGGCCGGGACTCATGGCTACACCTTC. Translated: CASSLAGTHGYTF.

In this sample, this clone turned up many times. This chain links TRBV4-2 with TRBJ2-7; D remains ambiguous. V lost 4 bases and J lost 7, with 17 bases in between. The CDR3 spans 14 residues. The germline V gene encodes CDR1 LGHNA and CDR2 YNFKEQ. The CDR3 protein is CASSPRGILREQYF. The CDR3 bases are TGTGCCAGCAGCCCCCGTGGTATCCTACGAGAGCAGTACTTC.

This clone was seen at least ten times. The V gene is TRBV19, the J gene TRBJ1-1, with unresolved D. The CDR3 is made up of 14 amino acids. Germline V gene data show CDR1 as LNHDA and CDR2 as SQIVND (reference sequence). V lost 2 bases and J 6 bases, leaving 13 bases between the germline ends. The CDR3 reads CASSIRGSIPEAFF. In DNA, the CDR3 is TGTGCCAGTAGTATAAGAGGCAGTATCCCTGAAGCTTTCTTT. The full variable domain, in which reference TRBV19 and TRBJ1-1 provide the parts outside the CDR3, is DGGITQSPKYLFRKEGQNVTLSCEQNLNHDAMYWYRQDPGQGLRLIYYSQIVNDFQKGDIAEGYSVSREKKESFPLTVTSAQKNPTAFYLCASSIRGSIPEAFFGQGTRLTVV.

This clone has only a few counts. The rearrangement joins TRBV30 to TRBJ2-7; no clear D. Germline V gives CDR1 GTSNPN, CDR2 SVGIG (reference sequence). The CDR3 spans 11 residues. Trimming shortened V by 1 base and J by 2 bases, and 3 bases separated the two germline ends. CDR3 nucleotide sequence: TGTGCCTGGAGTGCTGCCTACGAGCAGTACTTC. This translates into CAWSAAYEQYF.